A selection of T cell receptor beta chains follows, all from one sample in a study of cytomegalovirus exposure and HLA in healthy donors. The data were produced by immunoSEQ multiplex PCR, yet TCRdb's version contains in-frame clones alone and is incomplete. The table shows roughly 100,000 clones, with 55% to 80% occurring only once. The sequencing input was PBMCs. These receptors all stem from a man aged 35-49 years in good health and CMV-seronegative. Each CDR3 is given with its conserved first and last residue. Fields, in order: V gene, clone size, J gene, D gene, CDR3 protein, CDR3 DNA. A D gene is named only where the DNA matches it firmly. Size is omitted from some rows. Given values are once, few, many or a class for expanded clones.

V: TRBV9; size: NA; J: TRBJ1-2; D: NA; CDR3: CASRPGLYGYTF; DNA: TGTGCCAGCAGGCCAGGCTTGTATGGCTACACCTTC
V: TRBV23-1; size: few; J: TRBJ2-7; D: NA; CDR3: CASGSEGASYEQYF; DNA: TGCGCCAGCGGCTCGGAGGGGGCCTCCTACGAGCAGTACTTC
V: TRBV7-2; size: NA; J: TRBJ2-3; D: NA; CDR3: CASSVSTGWRGDTQYF; DNA: TGTGCCAGCAGCGTTTCCACGGGGTGGCGTGGAGATACGCAGTATTTT
V: TRBV6-1; size: NA; J: TRBJ1-2; D: NA; CDR3: CASRNRDGYTF; DNA: TGTGCCAGCAGAAACAGAGATGGCTACACCTTC
V: TRBV10-3; size: NA; J: TRBJ1-2; D: TRBD1; CDR3: CAISTQGGDGYTF; DNA: TGTGCCATCAGTACACAGGGGGGGGATGGCTACACCTTC
V: TRBV27; size: NA; J: TRBJ2-3; D: TRBD2; CDR3: CASSLLAGVKGAQYF; DNA: TGTGCCAGCAGTTTACTAGCGGGGGTAAAGGGAGCGCAGTATTTT
V: TRBV5-1; size: NA; J: TRBJ2-3; D: TRBD1; CDR3: CASSFFGQGAADTQYF; DNA: TGCGCCAGCAGCTTCTTTGGACAGGGGGCCGCAGATACGCAGTATTTT
V: TRBV10-3; size: NA; J: TRBJ1-2; D: NA; CDR3: CAISEWTANYGYTF; DNA: TGTGCCATCAGTGAGTGGACAGCAAACTATGGCTACACCTTC
V: TRBV5-1; size: NA; J: TRBJ1-2; D: NA; CDR3: CASSLNLGTAQRGYTF; DNA: TGCGCCAGCAGCTTGAACTTGGGTACAGCCCAAAGGGGCTACACCTTC
V: TRBV4-2; size: few; J: TRBJ2-1; D: TRBD2; CDR3: CASSQLTGTSAHEQFF; DNA: TGTGCCAGCAGCCAGTTAACCGGGACTAGCGCCCATGAGCAGTTCTTC
V: TRBV5-6; size: NA; J: TRBJ2-7; D: TRBD1; CDR3: CASSFGTGSYEQYF; DNA: TGTGCCAGCAGCTTTGGGACAGGGTCCTACGAGCAGTACTTC
V: TRBV7-2; size: NA; J: TRBJ1-5; D: NA; CDR3: CASSLGGGGVNQPQHF; DNA: TGTGCCAGCAGCCTAGGTGGAGGGGGGGTCAATCAGCCCCAGCATTTT
V: TRBV5-1; size: many; J: TRBJ1-6; D: TRBD1; CDR3: CASGTGDYNSPLHF; DNA: TGCGCCAGCGGGACAGGGGACTATAATTCACCCCTCCACTTT
V: TRBV5-1; size: once; J: TRBJ2-5; D: NA; CDR3: CASSPVQIQETQYF; DNA: TGCGCCAGCAGCCCCGTACAGATCCAAGAGACCCAGTACTTC
V: TRBV5-4; size: once; J: TRBJ2-2; D: TRBD1; CDR3: CASSQDRGDGELFF; DNA: TGTGCCAGCAGCCAGGACAGGGGAGACGGGGAGCTGTTTTTT
V: TRBV7-2; size: once; J: TRBJ1-5; D: NA; CDR3: CASSLVTGLNQPQHF; DNA: TGTGCCAGCAGCTTAGTCACAGGGCTCAATCAGCCCCAGCATTTT
V: TRBV23-1; size: NA; J: TRBJ1-5; D: NA; CDR3: CASSHRLGGRVQPQHF; DNA: TGCGCCAGCAGTCACCGTCTCGGGGGAAGGGTTCAGCCCCAGCATTTT
V: TRBV5-1; size: few; J: TRBJ2-7; D: TRBD2; CDR3: CASSLAKVGGGVYEQYF; DNA: TGCGCCAGCAGCTTGGCCAAAGTCGGCGGGGGGGTTTACGAGCAGTACTTC
V: TRBV7-9; size: NA; J: TRBJ2-3; D: NA; CDR3: CASSLPSSSSTDTQYF; DNA: TGTGCCAGCAGCTTACCCTCTAGTTCTAGCACAGATACGCAGTATTTT
V: TRBV5-1; size: NA; J: TRBJ1-2; D: TRBD1; CDR3: CASSLQPGGFGYTF; DNA: TGCGCCAGCAGCCTCCAGCCAGGGGGCTTTGGCTACACCTTC
V: TRBV4-1; size: NA; J: TRBJ2-7; D: NA; CDR3: CASSFGQGGGRKQYF; DNA: TGCGCCAGCAGCTTTGGACAGGGAGGGGGGAGGAAGCAGTACTTC
V: TRBV6-4; size: NA; J: TRBJ2-1; D: NA; CDR3: CASSDSPGGQIDEQFF; DNA: TGTGCCAGCAGTGACTCCCCCGGGGGGCAAATCGATGAGCAGTTCTTC
V: TRBV28; size: NA; J: TRBJ2-1; D: NA; CDR3: CASRTDSYNEQFF; DNA: TGTGCCAGCAGAACGGACAGTTACAATGAGCAGTTCTTC
V: TRBV5-4; size: NA; J: TRBJ1-5; D: NA; CDR3: CASSLALSPTDSNQPQHF; DNA: TGTGCCAGCAGCTTGGCATTATCCCCCACAGATAGCAATCAGCCCCAGCATTTT
V: TRBV4-2; size: NA; J: TRBJ1-1; D: NA; CDR3: CASSPLGGLNTEAFF; DNA: TGTGCCAGCAGCCCCCTCGGGGGACTGAACACTGAAGCTTTCTTT
V: TRBV6-1; size: NA; J: TRBJ2-3; D: TRBD2; CDR3: CASNWRGGPDTQYF; DNA: TGTGCCAGCAACTGGCGGGGGGGCCCAGATACGCAGTATTTT
V: TRBV15; size: NA; J: TRBJ1-2; D: TRBD1; CDR3: CATNLDRGDNYGYTF; DNA: TGTGCCACCAACCTGGACAGGGGGGATAACTATGGCTACACCTTC
V: TRBV6-5; size: once; J: TRBJ2-5; D: NA; CDR3: CASRHTTEQETQYF; DNA: TGTGCCAGCAGGCATACGACAGAGCAAGAGACCCAGTACTTC
V: TRBV13; size: NA; J: TRBJ2-5; D: NA; CDR3: CASGSMETQYF; DNA: TGTGCCAGCGGGAGTATGGAGACCCAGTACTTC
V: TRBV4-3; size: once; J: TRBJ2-3; D: NA; CDR3: CASSQDHTGMGDTQYF; DNA: TGCGCCAGCAGCCAAGATCATACCGGGATGGGGGATACGCAGTATTTT
V: TRBV4-3; size: once; J: TRBJ2-3; D: TRBD2; CDR3: CASSHLSGGGKVTQYF; DNA: TGCGCCAGCAGCCATTTAAGCGGGGGGGGGAAAGTCACGCAGTATTTT
V: TRBV2; size: NA; J: TRBJ1-3; D: NA; CDR3: CASSVDRSSGNTIYF; DNA: TGTGCCAGTTCCGTCGACAGGAGCTCTGGAAACACCATATATTTT
V: TRBV7-6; size: NA; J: TRBJ2-7; D: TRBD1; CDR3: CASSPGTGLYEQYF; DNA: TGTGCCAGCAGTCCCGGGACAGGGCTCTACGAGCAGTACTTC
V: TRBV6-6; size: NA; J: TRBJ2-7; D: NA; CDR3: CASSFSLPGEQYF; DNA: TGTGCCAGCAGTTTTTCCCTCCCAGGAGAGCAGTACTTC
V: TRBV4-1; size: NA; J: TRBJ2-3; D: TRBD2; CDR3: CASSQEAGRDTQYF; DNA: TGCGCCAGCAGCCAAGAAGCGGGACGGGATACGCAGTATTTT
V: TRBV7-9; size: NA; J: TRBJ1-2; D: TRBD1; CDR3: CASRPTGGDYGYTF; DNA: TGTGCCAGCAGACCAACAGGGGGCGACTATGGCTACACCTTC
V: TRBV7-9; size: NA; J: TRBJ1-3; D: NA; CDR3: CASSFGGSGNTIYF; DNA: TGTGCCAGCAGCTTTGGAGGGTCTGGAAACACCATATATTTT
V: TRBV5-8; size: once; J: TRBJ2-5; D: NA; CDR3: CASSKGGHETQYF; DNA: TGTGCCAGCAGTAAGGGGGGGCACGAGACCCAGTACTTC
V: TRBV13; size: NA; J: TRBJ2-5; D: TRBD2; CDR3: CASSLGLAGGETQYF; DNA: TGTGCCAGCAGCTTAGGACTAGCGGGGGGAGAGACCCAGTACTTC
V: TRBV6-1; size: NA; J: TRBJ2-7; D: NA; CDR3: CASSEAGPGTSYEQYF; DNA: TGTGCCAGCAGTGAAGCTGGCCCCGGGACTTCCTACGAGCAGTACTTC
V: TRBV6-6; size: NA; J: TRBJ2-7; D: TRBD1; CDR3: CASSATGGSSYEQYF; DNA: TGTGCCAGCAGCGCTACAGGGGGGAGCTCCTACGAGCAGTACTTC
V: TRBV6-6; size: NA; J: TRBJ1-6; D: TRBD1; CDR3: CASSTGQGDSPLHF; DNA: TGTGCCAGCAGTACGGGACAGGGAGATTCACCCCTCCACTTT
V: TRBV9; size: NA; J: TRBJ2-1; D: NA; CDR3: CASGTRGIEQFF; DNA: TGTGCCAGCGGAACCAGGGGAATTGAGCAGTTCTTC
V: TRBV7-2; size: NA; J: TRBJ1-1; D: NA; CDR3: CASRLGGRDTEAFF; DNA: TGTGCCAGCAGGCTTGGGGGGAGGGACACTGAAGCTTTCTTT
V: TRBV7-9; size: NA; J: TRBJ2-7; D: NA; CDR3: CASSTTAGPVEQYF; DNA: TGTGCCAGCAGCACTACCGCGGGGCCAGTCGAGCAGTACTTC
V: TRBV7-2; size: NA; J: TRBJ1-2; D: NA; CDR3: CASSWSGGPDYGYTF; DNA: TGTGCCAGCAGCTGGTCGGGGGGGCCAGACTATGGCTACACCTTC
V: TRBV11-2; size: NA; J: TRBJ2-7; D: NA; CDR3: CASSLGFTEQYF; DNA: TGTGCCAGCAGCCTCGGGTTCACCGAGCAGTACTTC
V: TRBV2; size: NA; J: TRBJ2-7; D: NA; CDR3: CASSEYPRALGEQYF; DNA: TGTGCCAGCAGTGAATACCCCAGGGCCCTAGGCGAGCAGTACTTC
V: TRBV5-4; size: few; J: TRBJ1-4; D: TRBD1; CDR3: CASSSRQGGVEKLFF; DNA: TGTGCCAGCAGCTCCAGACAAGGGGGCGTTGAAAAACTGTTTTTT
V: TRBV5-4; size: NA; J: TRBJ2-1; D: TRBD2; CDR3: CASSHSGSSYNEQFF; DNA: TGTGCCAGCAGCCACAGCGGGAGCTCCTACAATGAGCAGTTCTTC
V: TRBV6-5; size: NA; J: TRBJ2-5; D: NA; CDR3: CASSLKGVETQYF; DNA: TGTGCCAGCAGCCTCAAAGGGGTGGAGACCCAGTACTTC
V: TRBV30; size: few; J: TRBJ1-4; D: NA; CDR3: CAWSSGVGKLFF; DNA: TGTGCCTGGAGTAGCGGGGTAGGAAAACTGTTTTTT
V: TRBV18; size: NA; J: TRBJ1-6; D: TRBD1; CDR3: CASSSSGQENSPLHF; DNA: TGTGCCAGCTCAAGTTCTGGACAGGAAAATTCACCCCTCCACTTT
V: TRBV7-9; size: few; J: TRBJ1-2; D: NA; CDR3: CASSLGGEYGYTF; DNA: TGTGCCAGCAGCTTAGGGGGGGAGTATGGCTACACCTTC
V: TRBV9; size: NA; J: TRBJ1-2; D: NA; CDR3: CASSPNPGVVRGYTF; DNA: TGTGCCAGCAGCCCGAATCCAGGGGTTGTCCGGGGCTACACCTTC
V: TRBV27; size: NA; J: TRBJ2-5; D: NA; CDR3: CASSADPWGETQYF; DNA: TGTGCCAGCAGTGCCGACCCATGGGGCGAGACCCAGTACTTC
V: TRBV7-2; size: NA; J: TRBJ1-1; D: NA; CDR3: CASSLGGWGNTEAFF; DNA: TGTGCCAGCAGTTTGGGGGGGTGGGGGAACACTGAAGCTTTCTTT
V: TRBV11-2; size: few; J: TRBJ1-1; D: NA; CDR3: CASSLVGRGTEAFF; DNA: TGTGCCAGCAGCTTAGTAGGTAGAGGCACTGAAGCTTTCTTT
V: TRBV30; size: NA; J: TRBJ2-6; D: NA; CDR3: CACPFSGANVLTF; DNA: TGTGCCTGCCCCTTCTCTGGGGCCAACGTCCTGACTTTC